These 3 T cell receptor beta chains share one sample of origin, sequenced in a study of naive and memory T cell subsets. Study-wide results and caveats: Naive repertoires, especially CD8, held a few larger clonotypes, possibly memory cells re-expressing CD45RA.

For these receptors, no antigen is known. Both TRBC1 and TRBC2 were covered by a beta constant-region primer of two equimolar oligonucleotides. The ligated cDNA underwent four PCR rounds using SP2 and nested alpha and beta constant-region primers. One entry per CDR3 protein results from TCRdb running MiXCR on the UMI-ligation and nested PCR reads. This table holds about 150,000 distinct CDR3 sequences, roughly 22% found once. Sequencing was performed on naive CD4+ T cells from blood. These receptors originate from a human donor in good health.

CDR3 sequence: CASSTGRRSYF. The CDR3 DNA reads as TGTGCCAGCAGTACCGGACGGAGATCGTATTTT. This sequence joins TRBV6-5 and TRBJ1-3; unclear D gene. Between the trimmed V and J ends, which lost 5 bases and 16 bases, there was a span of 15 bases. The germline V gene encodes CDR1 MNHEY and CDR2 SVGAGI. This CDR3 contains 11 residues.

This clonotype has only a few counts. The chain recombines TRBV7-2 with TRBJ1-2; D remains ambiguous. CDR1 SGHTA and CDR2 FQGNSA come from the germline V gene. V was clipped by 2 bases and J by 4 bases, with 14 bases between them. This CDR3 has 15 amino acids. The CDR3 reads CASSLNTDPIYGYTF. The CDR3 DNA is TGTGCCAGCAGCTTAAACACAGACCCAATCTATGGCTACACCTTC.

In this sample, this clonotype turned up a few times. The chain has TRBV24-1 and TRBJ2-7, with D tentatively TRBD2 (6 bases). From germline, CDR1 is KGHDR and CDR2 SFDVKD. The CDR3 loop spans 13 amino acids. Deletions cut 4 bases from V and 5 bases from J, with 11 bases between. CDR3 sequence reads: CATSDGGLDEQYF. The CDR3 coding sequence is TGTGCCACCAGTGACGGGGGACTTGACGAGCAGTACTTC.